The T cell receptor beta chain under discussion was sequenced for a study of control samples from healthy donors and cancer patients. The repertoire was sequenced with immunoSEQ multiplex PCR; TCRdb's copy has only in-frame clones and lacks some. This table has 150,000 to 200,000 clones, around nine tenths appearing once. The CDR3 spans 16 residues. V shed 0 bases and J 4 bases; nucleotides not matched to a gene: 5. CDR1 is KGHSH and CDR2 is LQKENI in the germline V gene. The chain links TRBV18 to TRBJ1-1; 10 bases agree with TRBD1. The specimen was blood. The clonotype was recovered from a man between 18 and 35 years old in good health. The CDR3 spells CASSPPGQGGITEAFF. The CDR3 region has the DNA TGTGCCAGCTCACCACCAGGACAGGGGGGGATCACTGAAGCTTTCTTT. The variable domain in full, with the rest retrieved from reference TRBV18 and TRBJ1-1, is NAGVMQNPRHLVRRRGQEARLRCSPMKGHSHVYWYRQLPEEGLKFMVYLQKENIIDESGMPKERFSAEFPKEGPSILRIQQVVRGDSAAYFCASSPPGQGGITEAFFGQGTRLTVV.